This T cell receptor (beta chain) was obtained from a study of blood T cell repertoires in COVID-19. There are 17 residues in the CDR3. Germline V lookup: CDR1 SGHRS, CDR2 YFSETQ. Trimming removed 4 bases from V and 4 bases from J, with 23 bases in between. Assay: immunoSEQ multiplex PCR; the TCRdb copy retains only in-frame clones and omits some. This repertoire shows around 140,000 clones, 75% to 90% found once; its top ten account for around 1.7%. The source of this sequence is a woman aged 50 to 60 with acute or convalescent COVID-19. The V and J genes are TRBV5-1 and TRBJ2-5, with D perhaps TRBD2 (6 bases). Sample: peripheral blood. In DNA form, the CDR3 reads TGCGCCAGCAGCCCGGGAGTTGGCGTTGGAACGGGAGAGACCCAGTACTTC. It yields the protein CASSPGVGVGTGETQYF.